The 23 T cell receptor beta chains below come from one sample, sequenced in a study of shared clonotypes between healthy human individuals. Profiling relied on immunoSEQ multiplex PCR, and the TCRdb table lists in-frame clones only, not all of them. The sample has some 2,100,000 clones, approximately 94% seen once. CD45RO-negative CD8 cells positively selected for CCR7 made up the naive population, which excluded terminally differentiated effector memory CD45RA+ cells. Sequencing input: naive CD8+ T cells from PBMCs. The receptors derive from a man aged 18 to 29 in good health. Some clones in this sample may be carry-over from other donors' samples.

The chain couples TRBV7-9 to TRBJ2-5; D may be TRBD1 (5 bases). CDR3 length equals 14 residues. The V end was cut by 1 base, the J end by 5 bases, with 11 bases between. In germline, CDR1 is SEHNR, CDR2 FQNEAQ (reference sequence). CDR3 sequence: CASSLVGRVETQYF. The CDR3 DNA reads as TGTGCCAGCAGCTTAGTTGGCAGGGTGGAGACCCAGTACTTC.

The CDR3 DNA reads TGTGCCAGCAGCTTCGCGGGAGGGACCGGGGAGCTGTTTTTT. Residues: CASSFAGGTGELFF. The V call is TRBV7-9, the J call TRBJ2-2, with 9 bases aligning to TRBD2. CDR1 SEHNR and CDR2 FQNEAQ come from the germline V gene (reference sequence). The CDR3 loop spans 14 amino acids. After removal of 3 bases from V and 5 bases from J, the junction contained 1 base not matched to a gene.

J is TRBJ2-3 and V is TRBV9; D is ambiguous. Trimming stripped 3 bases from V and 3 bases from J, with 11 bases between. CDR1 is SGDLS, CDR2 YYNGEE, per germline. The CDR3 is made up of 14 amino acids. CDR3 nucleotide sequence: TGTGCCAGCAGCGCCACAAGACTGACAGATACGCAGTATTTT. It specifies CASSATRLTDTQYF.

The chain is built from TRBV10-1 and TRBJ1-5; 7 bases match TRBD1. The junction had 5 bases not matched to a gene; V was cut back by 6 bases and J by 0 bases. Germline V gives CDR1 WNHNN, CDR2 SYGVQD (reference sequence). The CDR3 consists of 15 residues. This CDR3 is CASRTTGDSNQPQHF. The CDR3 DNA sequence: TGCGCCAGCAGAACCACAGGGGATAGCAATCAGCCCCAGCATTTT.

This clone was seen only once. The DNA for the CDR3 is TGTGCCAGCAGCCCCTCAGGGACTCTTTATGATTTCAATCAGCCCCAGCATTTT. It translates to CASSPSGTLYDFNQPQHF. V gene TRBV27 combines with J gene TRBJ1-5; weak D call: TRBD1 (5 bases). CDR1 MNHEY and CDR2 SMNVEV come from the germline V gene (reference sequence). V lost 6 bases, J lost 3 bases, and 24 bases lay in between. The CDR3 is 18 amino acids.

This clone was seen once. V gene TRBV4-2 combines with J gene TRBJ2-3, with D possibly being TRBD1 (6 bases). V was clipped by 3 bases and J by 1 base, with 20 bases between them. Germline assignment: CDR1 LGHNA and CDR2 YNFKEQ. The CDR3 totals 18 residues. The CDR3 is CASSQASFGRGGTDTQYF. The CDR3 DNA reads TGTGCCAGCAGCCAGGCCTCTTTCGGCAGGGGTGGCACAGATACGCAGTATTTT.

This clone was detected only once. This chain uses TRBV7-6 with TRBJ1-2, with 8 nucleotides matching TRBD1. The germline CDR1 and CDR2 sequences are SGHVS and FNYEAQ. With 3 bases clipped from V and 5 bases from J, the junction kept 2 bases outside the gene matches. The CDR3 runs 13 residues. The CDR3 DNA reads as TGTGCCAGCAGCTTGCAGGGGGCATATGGCTACACCTTC. Translation: CASSLQGAYGYTF.

The chain uses TRBV19 and TRBJ1-1; tentatively, D is TRBD1 (5 bases). The V gene's germline CDR1 is LNHDA and CDR2 SQIVND (reference sequence). V dropped 10 bases and J dropped 4 bases, with 16 bases sitting between them. This CDR3 region has 13 residues. CDR3 bases: TGTGCCACCCGGTGGGGCCTGGGCACTGAAGCTTTCTTT. Encoded protein: CATRWGLGTEAFF.

The chain recombines TRBV5-8 with TRBJ2-7, with D perhaps matching TRBD2 (5 bases). V was trimmed by 4 bases and J by 5 bases, leaving 13 bases between them. The CDR3 covers 13 residues. CDR1 SGHTS and CDR2 YDEGEE come from the germline V gene. CDR3 coding DNA: TGTGCCAGCAGCCCGGGGAGATTCCACGAGCAGTACTTC. This encodes CASSPGRFHEQYF.

This chain connects TRBV7-9 to TRBJ2-7, with TRBD2 matching over 12 bases. The CDR3 length is 16 residues. Germline CDR1 SEHNR, CDR2 FQNEAQ (reference sequence). V was pared by 1 base and J by 3 bases, with 4 bases of the junction left unmatched. The CDR3 nucleotides are TGTGCCAGCAGCTTAGGAACTAGCGGGAGGAACTACGAGCAGTACTTC. Translating it yields CASSLGTSGRNYEQYF.

The rearrangement uses TRBV5-4 and TRBJ2-3; a weak D match, TRBD2 (6 bases). The germline gives CDR1 SGHNT, CDR2 YYREEE (reference sequence). Trimming shortened V by 1 base and J by 4 bases, and 13 bases separated the two germline ends. The CDR3 is 15 amino acids. CDR3 nucleotide sequence: TGTGCCAGCAGCTTGTTAGGCGGGACGGCAGATACGCAGTATTTT. Translating it yields CASSLLGGTADTQYF.

As regards this clone: In the same sample, other DNA sequences code for this CDR3. The rearrangement joins TRBV9 to TRBJ1-2; D remains unclear. The CDR3 sequence is 14 residues long. V lost 2 bases and J lost 0, with 8 bases in between. Germline values: CDR1 SGDLS, CDR2 YYNGEE. CDR3: CASSVYGTNYGYTF. CDR3 DNA: TGTGCCAGCAGCGTTTACGGTACTAACTATGGCTACACCTTC.

In its sample, this clone was seen a few times. V and J are TRBV7-9 and TRBJ1-2, with TRBD1 as a possible D gene (6 bases). The CDR3 extends over 16 amino acids. Trimming stripped 2 bases from V and 6 bases from J, with 19 bases between. Germline CDR1 and CDR2: SEHNR and FQNEAQ (reference sequence). The CDR3 loop is CASSLSGRGSGDGYTF. The CDR3 DNA follows: TGTGCCAGCAGCTTATCGGGCAGGGGAAGTGGGGATGGCTACACCTTC. Looking up the rest from reference TRBV7-9 and TRBJ1-2 gives the full variable domain: DTGVSQNPRHKITKRGQNVTFRCDPISEHNRLYWYRQTLGQGPEFLTYFQNEAQLEKSRLLSDRFSAERPKGSFSTLEIQRTEQGDSAMYLCASSLSGRGSGDGYTFGSGTRLTVV.

V gene TRBV15 combines with J gene TRBJ2-1; 11 bases line up with TRBD1. The V gene's germline CDR1 is LNHNV and CDR2 YYDKDF (reference sequence). The length of the CDR3 is 16 residues. After removal of 1 base from V and 9 bases from J, the junction contained 8 bases not matched to a gene. CDR3 amino acids: CATSRGVGTGGSEQFF. CDR3 nucleotide sequence: TGTGCCACCAGCAGAGGGGTAGGGACAGGGGGGAGTGAGCAGTTCTTC.

The chain employs TRBV19 and TRBJ1-1; the D is unclear. Trimming removed 7 bases from V and 4 bases from J, with 22 bases in between. The CDR3 extends over 16 amino acids. Germline V gene sequence: CDR1 LNHDA, CDR2 SQIVND (reference sequence). The CDR3: CASTPRAGVSGTEAFF. The DNA of the CDR3 is TGTGCCAGTACTCCCAGAGCCGGGGTATCGGGCACTGAAGCTTTCTTT.

The CDR3 DNA follows: TGTGCCAGCAGTGAGATTTCGGGACAGGGTGCGGATCAGCCCCAGCATTTT. Translation gives CASSEISGQGADQPQHF. The chain uses TRBV27 and TRBJ1-5; TRBD1 matches 9 bases. Per the germline V gene, CDR1 is MNHEY and CDR2 is SMNVEV (reference sequence). This CDR3 comprises 17 residues. Unmatched junction bases numbered 13, after V lost 5 bases and J lost 5 bases.

The V call is TRBV19, the J call TRBJ1-1; TRBD1 matches 9 bases. V lost 7 bases and J lost 5; bases outside the gene matches: 5. Germline lookup yields CDR1 LNHDA and CDR2 SQIVND (reference sequence). The CDR3 sequence is 13 residues long. CDR3 sequence (DNA): TGTGCCAGTAAAACAGGGGGCGGGACTGAAGCTTTCTTT. Encoded protein: CASKTGGGTEAFF. The entire variable domain, with the rest obtained from reference TRBV19 and TRBJ1-1, is as follows: DGGITQSPKYLFRKEGQNVTLSCEQNLNHDAMYWYRQDPGQGLRLIYYSQIVNDFQKGDIAEGYSVSREKKESFPLTVTSAQKNPTAFYLCASKTGGGTEAFFGQGTRLTVV.

V is TRBV5-1 and J is TRBJ2-5, with TRBD1 as a possible D gene (6 bases). Germline V CDR1 and CDR2: SGHRS, YFSETQ. The CDR3 is made up of 17 amino acids. Trimming left V 2 bases short and J 0 bases short, with 17 bases between. CDR3 in amino acids: CASSLSRKDSYQETQYF. The CDR3 nucleotides are TGCGCCAGCAGCTTATCTCGAAAGGACAGTTACCAAGAGACCCAGTACTTC.

This chain joins TRBV19 and TRBJ2-1; tentatively, D is TRBD1 or TRBD2 (6 bases each). The CDR3 spans 13 residues. The germline V gene encodes CDR1 LNHDA and CDR2 SQIVND (reference sequence). V was shortened by 3 bases and J by 9 bases, with 12 bases between the two germline ends. This chain's CDR3 is CASSIRGHGEQFF. The CDR3 region has the DNA TGTGCCAGTAGTATTCGGGGGCATGGTGAGCAGTTCTTC.

The chain uses TRBV4-1 and TRBJ2-2; TRBD2 aligns across 7 bases. The CDR3 runs 16 residues. With V trimmed by 3 bases and J by 4 bases, 8 bases remained unmatched. Per the germline V gene, CDR1 is MGHRA and CDR2 is YSYEKL. The CDR3: CASSHRPGLPTGELFF. The CDR3 nucleotides are TGCGCCAGCAGCCACCGACCGGGACTACCCACCGGGGAGCTGTTTTTT.

In its sample, this clone was seen once. Distinct nucleotide sequences in the sample also encode this CDR3. V and J are TRBV27 and TRBJ1-1; unclear D gene. The CDR3 has 14 residues. CDR1 MNHEY and CDR2 SMNVEV come from the germline V gene (reference sequence). The V end lost 5 bases, the J end lost 0 bases, and 10 bases lay between the germline ends. CDR3 DNA sequence: TGTGCCAGCAGTCCCCTAAACATGAACACTGAAGCTTTCTTT. It codes for CASSPLNMNTEAFF.

This rearrangement joins TRBV7-9 to TRBJ2-5; a possible D gene is TRBD1 (5 bases). This CDR3 has 14 amino acids. Trimming shortened V by 4 bases and J by 2 bases, and 11 bases separated the two germline ends. Germline CDR1 is SEHNR and CDR2 is FQNEAQ (reference sequence). CDR3 sequence: CASSSSDRQETQYF. The DNA of the CDR3 is TGTGCCAGCAGCTCGTCAGACAGACAAGAGACCCAGTACTTC.

The rearrangement uses TRBV2 and TRBJ1-4; TRBD1 aligns across 7 bases. CDR1 is SNHLY, CDR2 FYNNEI, per germline. Trimming took 7 bases from V and 14 from J; bases not matched to a gene: 10. The CDR3 has 12 residues. CDR3 in DNA: TGTGCCAGCATCTCGACAGGGTACGCTCTGTTTTTT. It translates to CASISTGYALFF.